The clone carrying this T cell receptor beta chain was detected only a few times. Its antigen is not known. The junction shows a germline mismatch at one end, possibly a read error. The source of the sample is a study of beta chain features in type 1 diabetes. The investigators reverse transcribed all of the isolated RNA, so they sequenced expressed TCRB transcripts. Clones were read by immunoSEQ multiplex PCR, and TCRdb kept only the in-frame ones, dropping some. The repertoire has 640,000 or so clones, 13% of them found once; the top ten carry 0.02% to 0.025%. The study, taken as a whole, reports: TCRB CDR3 length was moderately but significantly reduced in all four CD4+ subsets of Type 1 diabetes patients. Comparison showed that naive, central memory and Treg TCRB repertoires appeared more similar among patients than among healthy donors. The analysis here could not establish whether HLA type shapes TCRB rearrangement.

The CDR3 has 10 residues. In germline, CDR1 is SGHDN, CDR2 FVKESK. CD45RO/CCR7/CD25/CD127/CD95/CD27 separated CD4+ naive, central memory, regulatory and stem cell-like memory cells by sorting. The rearrangement joins TRBV14 to TRBJ2-1; possible D gene TRBD1, 5 bases. This TCR came from a man aged 18 to 29 with type 1 diabetes. Specimen: naive CD4+ T cells from blood. CDR3 sequence: CASSQVWTIF. As DNA, the CDR3 is TGTGCCAGCAGCCAAGTCTGGACAATCTTC.